Below, 18 T cell receptor beta chains from the same sample are listed, as sequenced in a study of blood T cell repertoires in COVID-19 (dated by TCRdb to about 2020). Libraries were built with the immunoSEQ multiplex PCR assay. Imported from immuneACCESS, the table was reduced by TCRdb to in-frame sequences with V and J called. These copies leave out some clones; in studies compared against another copy, an unresolved V gene accounts for under half, and the cause of the remainder is not known. This sample holds approximately 150,000 clones; over 80% were observed only once. Of the sample, 8.5% to 9% is held by the ten largest clones. The material sequenced was peripheral blood. The source of these receptors is a man in his thirties or forties with COVID-19, enrolled during active disease.

This clone showed up just once. This chain links TRBV5-1 with TRBJ1-4, with TRBD1 as a possible D gene (5 bases). Trimming shortened V by 0 bases and J by 4 bases, and 7 bases separated the two germline ends. Germline CDR1 reads SGHRS; CDR2 reads YFSETQ. The CDR3 covers 14 residues. The CDR3 nucleotides are TGCGCCAGCAGCTTGGCAGGGATTAATGAAAAACTGTTTTTT. Encoded protein: CASSLAGINEKLFF. The full variable domain, in which reference TRBV5-1 and TRBJ1-4 provide the parts outside the CDR3, is KAGVTQTPRYLIKTRGQQVTLSCSPISGHRSVSWYQQTPGQGLQFLFEYFSETQRNKGNFPGRFSGRQFSNSRSEMNVSTLELGDSALYLCASSLAGINEKLFFGSGTQLSVL.

This clone has just one count. The J gene is TRBJ2-5, the V gene TRBV7-9; 7 bases agree with TRBD2. The junction had 12 bases not matched to a gene; V was cut back by 5 bases and J by 6 bases. This CDR3 region has 15 residues. From germline, CDR1 is SEHNR and CDR2 FQNEAQ (reference sequence). CDR3 protein: CASSPGYGGSQTQYF. The CDR3 DNA is TGTGCCAGCAGCCCTGGATATGGCGGGAGTCAGACCCAGTACTTC.

As to this clone: Additional DNA sequences in this sample encode the identical CDR3. The V gene is TRBV18, the J gene TRBJ2-3; weak D call: TRBD2 (6 bases). There are 12 residues in the CDR3. Germline V gene data show CDR1 as KGHSH and CDR2 as LQKENI. Trimming stripped 3 bases from V and 6 bases from J, with 7 bases between. The DNA for the CDR3 is TGTGCCAGCTCACCTGGGGGGGATACGCAGTATTTT. This sequence encodes CASSPGGDTQYF.

The rearrangement joins TRBV2 to TRBJ1-2; no firm D call. The CDR3 spans 15 residues. V lost 6 bases and J 3 bases, leaving 17 bases between the germline ends. Germline CDR1 SNHLY, CDR2 FYNNEI. The CDR3 sequence: CASSPGGREDYGYTF. CDR3 in DNA: TGTGCCAGCAGCCCGGGCGGCCGGGAGGACTATGGCTACACCTTC.

The sample holds one count of this clone. J is TRBJ1-5 and V is TRBV19; D not certain. This CDR3 is 15 amino acids long. The germline V and J ends were trimmed by 3 bases and 0 bases, with 9 bases remaining between them. From germline, CDR1 is LNHDA and CDR2 SQIVND (reference sequence). CDR3 loop: CASSIGQISNQPQHF. The CDR3 DNA reads as TGTGCCAGTAGTATTGGGCAGATTAGCAATCAGCCCCAGCATTTT.

J is TRBJ1-5 and V is TRBV3-1 (or the pseudogene TRBV3-2), with a tentative D call TRBD1 (5 bases). CDR1 and CDR2 from the germline V gene are LGHDT and YNNKEL (reference sequence). The CDR3 has 14 residues. V was trimmed by 3 bases and J by 7 bases, leaving 13 bases between them. CDR3 in amino acids: CASSHGRGGQPQHF. DNA for the CDR3: TGTGCCAGCAGCCACGGGAGGGGCGGGCAGCCCCAGCATTTT.

The sample holds a few counts of this clone. The chain carries TRBV7-9 and TRBJ1-4; D is perhaps TRBD1 (5 bases). This CDR3 is built from 13 residues. V shed 2 bases and J shed 8 bases, with 9 bases lying between them. From germline, CDR1 is SEHNR and CDR2 FQNEAQ (reference sequence). CDR3 bases: TGTGCCAGCAGCTTACAGGGTTACGAAAAACTGTTTTTT. It translates to CASSLQGYEKLFF.

The V and J genes are TRBV7-9 and TRBJ2-5; D perhaps matches TRBD1 (5 bases). Trimming took off 2 bases at V and 2 bases at J, with 15 bases between the two ends. The CDR3 spans 16 residues. Germline values: CDR1 SEHNR, CDR2 FQNEAQ (reference sequence). Here the CDR3 reads CASSLRYRAGQETQYF. The DNA for the CDR3 is TGTGCCAGCAGCTTAAGGTATCGGGCAGGGCAAGAGACCCAGTACTTC.

This chain links TRBV6-2 or TRBV6-3 with TRBJ1-1; the match to TRBD1 covers 8 bases. Looked up from germline, CDR1 is MNHEY and CDR2 is SVGEGT. This CDR3 contains 16 residues. The trim removed 0 bases at V and 1 base at J, leaving 4 bases unmatched. The CDR3 is CASSYSWDRKNTEAFF. The CDR3 DNA follows: TGTGCCAGCAGTTACTCATGGGACAGGAAGAACACTGAAGCTTTCTTT.

The V and J genes are TRBV7-8 and TRBJ2-3; TRBD1 matches at 9 bases. The CDR3 runs 15 residues. Germline CDR1 SGHVS, CDR2 FQNEAQ. V shed 5 bases and J 2 bases; nucleotides not matched to a gene: 5. The DNA of the CDR3 is TGTGCCAGCAGCCCCGGGACAGGGCTCACAGATACGCAGTATTTT. It yields the protein CASSPGTGLTDTQYF. Drawing the rest from reference TRBV7-8 and TRBJ2-3, the complete variable domain is GAGVSQSPRYKVAKRGQDVALRCDPISGHVSLFWYQQALGQGPEFLTYFQNEAQLDKSGLPSDRFFAERPEGSVSTLKIQRTQQEDSAVYLCASSPGTGLTDTQYFGPGTRLTVL.

J is TRBJ1-4 and V is TRBV28; tentatively, D is TRBD1 (6 bases). Germline CDR1 is MDHEN and CDR2 is SYDVKM. The V gene lost 6 bases and the J gene lost 7 bases, with 18 bases spanning the gap. The CDR3 is 15 residues long. The CDR3 DNA reads TGTGCCAGCAGCCCATTGGGCAGGGGTCTTGAAAAACTGTTTTTT. Translation: CASSPLGRGLEKLFF.

This clone was seen just once. The chain combines TRBV28 with TRBJ2-1; D perhaps matches TRBD1 (6 bases). V gave up 6 bases and J gave up 6 bases, with 18 bases separating them. CDR1 is MDHEN, CDR2 SYDVKM, per germline. The CDR3 is 15 residues long. The CDR3 spells CASSPGRGGSNEQFF. The DNA of the CDR3 is TGTGCCAGCAGCCCCGGCAGGGGCGGGTCCAATGAGCAGTTCTTC.

The V and J genes are TRBV5-8 and TRBJ2-1, with TRBD2 identical over 7 bases. Germline CDR1 SGHTS, CDR2 YDEGEE. The CDR3 is made up of 15 amino acids. Trimming removed 0 bases from V and 3 bases from J; junction bases left unmatched: 3. This chain's CDR3 is CASSLAGGDYNEQFF. The CDR3 DNA follows: TGTGCCAGCAGCTTGGCGGGAGGCGACTACAATGAGCAGTTCTTC.

The chain couples TRBV21-1 to TRBJ1-1. TRBV21-1 represents a pseudogene. The CDR3 is 15 residues long. For the CDR3, the DNA is TGTGCCAGCAGCAAAAATTCCGCGGGTAACGCTGAAGCTTTCTTT. It yields the protein CASSKNSAGNAEAFF.

The rearrangement uses TRBV9 and TRBJ2-2; 7 bases are shared with TRBD2. Germline lookup yields CDR1 SGDLS and CDR2 YYNGEE. The CDR3 sequence is 17 residues long. The junction had 8 bases not matched to a gene; V was cut back by 0 bases and J by 3 bases. CDR3 protein: CASSVGGGSGYTGELFF. DNA of the CDR3: TGTGCCAGCAGCGTAGGAGGCGGGAGTGGGTACACCGGGGAGCTGTTTTTT.

This clone was detected a few times. The chain has TRBV10-1 and TRBJ2-1; 8 bases are shared with TRBD2. Germline CDR1 and CDR2: WNHNN and SYGVQD (reference sequence). The trim removed 3 bases at V and 4 bases at J, leaving 5 bases unmatched. The CDR3 is made up of 15 amino acids. The chain's CDR3 is CASSERPSGYNEQFF. The DNA of the CDR3 is TGCGCCAGCAGTGAACGGCCTAGCGGGTACAATGAGCAGTTCTTC.

This CDR3 reads CASTGTGLGKGYTF. The CDR3 nucleotides read TGTGCCAGCACCGGGACAGGTCTCGGGAAGGGCTACACCTTC. The chain links TRBV28 to TRBJ1-2; 8 bases map to TRBD1. Germline values: CDR1 MDHEN, CDR2 SYDVKM. Losses at the gene ends were 7 bases for V and 8 bases for J; bases not matched to a gene: 12. The CDR3 is 14 amino acids.

The table lists this clone with a count of one. The chain joins TRBV4-1 to TRBJ2-7; 8 nucleotides match TRBD1. In germline, CDR1 is MGHRA, CDR2 YSYEKL. V shed 7 bases, J shed 0 bases, and the junction held 8 bases outside the gene matches. This CDR3 region has 15 residues. This chain's CDR3 is CASTQGQASSYEQYF. CDR3 DNA: TGCGCCAGCACCCAGGGACAGGCCAGCTCCTACGAGCAGTACTTC.